This T cell receptor beta chain was retrieved from a study of cytomegalovirus exposure and HLA in healthy donors. Study summary: Researchers found that about 84% of 350 to 500 genotyped donors fell within the Caucasian-associated ancestry cluster.

The PCR employed 60 Vbeta primers together with 13 Jbeta primers. Only in-frame clones appear in the TCRdb table, and some are missing; sequencing was by immunoSEQ multiplex PCR. Of more than 110,000 clones in the sample, around 80% were seen once. Trimming pared 3 bases from V and 2 bases from J, leaving 2 bases between. The CDR3 has 12 residues. CDR1 is KGHSH, CDR2 LQKENI, per germline. Sequencing was performed on PBMCs. The rearrangement links TRBV18 to TRBJ1-5, with D uncertain. The TCR was taken from a man under 40 in good health and CMV-seropositive. CDR3 sequence reads: CASSPGNQPQHF. In DNA, the CDR3 is TGTGCCAGCTCACCCGGCAATCAGCCCCAGCATTTT.